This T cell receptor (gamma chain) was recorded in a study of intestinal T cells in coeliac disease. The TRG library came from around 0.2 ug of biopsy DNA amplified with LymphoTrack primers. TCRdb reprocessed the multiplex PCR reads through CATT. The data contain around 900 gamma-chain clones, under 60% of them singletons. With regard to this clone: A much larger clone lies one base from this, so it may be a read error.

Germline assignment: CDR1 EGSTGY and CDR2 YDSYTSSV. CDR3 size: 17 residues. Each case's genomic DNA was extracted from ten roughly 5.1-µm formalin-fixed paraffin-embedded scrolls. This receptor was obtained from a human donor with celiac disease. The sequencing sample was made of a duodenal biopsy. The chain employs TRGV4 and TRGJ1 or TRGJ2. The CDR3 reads CATWGGPPLSIYYKKLF. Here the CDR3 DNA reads TGTGCCACCTGGGGTGGGCCCCCGTTATCGATTTATTATAAGAAACTCTTT.